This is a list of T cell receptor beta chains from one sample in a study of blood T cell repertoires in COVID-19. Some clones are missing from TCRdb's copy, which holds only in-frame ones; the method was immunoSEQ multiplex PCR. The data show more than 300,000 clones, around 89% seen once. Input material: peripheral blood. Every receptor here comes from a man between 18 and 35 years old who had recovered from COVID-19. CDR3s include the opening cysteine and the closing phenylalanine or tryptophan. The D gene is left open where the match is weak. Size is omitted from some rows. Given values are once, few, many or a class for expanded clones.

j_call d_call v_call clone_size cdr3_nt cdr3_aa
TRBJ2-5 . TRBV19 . TGTGCCAGTAGTATCCTGCCGACGGGATACCAAGAGACCCAGTACTTC CASSILPTGYQETQYF
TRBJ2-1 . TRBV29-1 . TGCAGCGTTGAGGGGCAGGGGTATGAGCAGTTCTTC CSVEGQGYEQFF
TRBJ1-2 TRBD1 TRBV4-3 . TGCGCCAGCAGCCAGCCCTCAGGGGGAGCCTATGGCTACACCTTC CASSQPSGGAYGYTF
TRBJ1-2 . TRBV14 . TGTGCCAGCAGCCCCGATTTGGCCTATGGCTACACCTTC CASSPDLAYGYTF
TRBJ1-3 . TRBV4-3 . TGCGCCAGCAGCCAAGACACAGGGTTGGGAAACACCATATATTTT CASSQDTGLGNTIYF
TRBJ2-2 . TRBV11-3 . TGTGCCAGCAGCTCAAACACCGGGGAGCTGTTTTTT CASSSNTGELFF
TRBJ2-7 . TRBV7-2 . TGTGCCAGCAGCTTAGTTCAGGGTTCGTCGGTCGAGCAGTACTTC CASSLVQGSSVEQYF
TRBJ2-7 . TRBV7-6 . TGTGCCAGCAGCTTAGGGGGACACCCCTACGAGCAGTACTTC CASSLGGHPYEQYF
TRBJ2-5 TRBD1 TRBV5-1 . TGCGCCAGCAGCCAAGGGACAGGCCAAGAGACCCAGTACTTC CASSQGTGQETQYF
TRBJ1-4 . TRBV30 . TGTGCCTGGAGTTTTGGAGGGAATGAAAAACTGTTTTTT CAWSFGGNEKLFF
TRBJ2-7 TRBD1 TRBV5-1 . TGCGCCAGCAGCTGGACAGGGAACGAGCAGTACTTC CASSWTGNEQYF
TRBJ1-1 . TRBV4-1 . TGCGCCAGCAGCCAAGGGGAATGGGGGGTCACTGAAGCTTTCTTT CASSQGEWGVTEAFF
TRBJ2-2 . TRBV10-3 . TGTGCCATCAGAGCCCGGGACTCTCCCGGGGAGCTGTTTTTT CAIRARDSPGELFF
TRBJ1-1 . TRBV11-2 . TGTGCCAGCAGCTTAGATCCCGGACAGCTTGAAGCTTTCTTT CASSLDPGQLEAFF
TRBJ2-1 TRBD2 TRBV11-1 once TGTGCCAGCAGCTCCGGACTAGCGGGGGGAGGGGAGCAGTTCTTC CASSSGLAGGGEQFF
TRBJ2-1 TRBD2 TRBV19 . TGTGCCAGTAGTGGAAGGGTAGCGGGGGGCCCCCTCAATGAGCAGTTCTTC CASSGRVAGGPLNEQFF
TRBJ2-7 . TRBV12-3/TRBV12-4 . TGTGCCAGCAGCCCGGACAACTCCTACGAGCAGTACTTC CASSPDNSYEQYF
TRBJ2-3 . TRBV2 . TGTGCCAGTGCGACAGACAGCACAGATACGCAGTATTTT CASATDSTDTQYF
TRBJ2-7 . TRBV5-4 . TGTGCCAGCAGCCCCCGCGAGAGCTACGAGCAGTACTTC CASSPRESYEQYF
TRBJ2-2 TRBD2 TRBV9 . TGTGCCAGCAGCCCTGAATCCGGACTAGTCCGCGGGGAGCTGTTTTTT CASSPESGLVRGELFF
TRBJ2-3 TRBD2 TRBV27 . TGTGCCAGCAGTATACTAGCGGGTAGCACAGATACGCAGTATTTT CASSILAGSTDTQYF
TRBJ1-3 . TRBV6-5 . TGTGCCAGCGGTTGGGGCTCGGGAAACACCATATATTTT CASGWGSGNTIYF
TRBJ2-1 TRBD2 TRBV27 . TGTGCCAGCAGTTTAGGTAGCGGGTACAATGAGCAGTTCTTC CASSLGSGYNEQFF
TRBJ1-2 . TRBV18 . TGTGCCAGCTCAAACAGGGAGAACTATGGCTACACCTTC CASSNRENYGYTF
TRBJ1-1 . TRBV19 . TGTGCCAGTAGTATGGTATTCGGGAACACTGAAGCTTTCTTT CASSMVFGNTEAFF
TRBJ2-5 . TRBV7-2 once TGTGCCAGCAGCTTAGTTATAACTCTCAAAGAGACCCAGTACTTC CASSLVITLKETQYF
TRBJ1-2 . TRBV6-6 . TGTGCCAGCAGTTCGCCTAACCTACCGGTGCACACCTTC CASSSPNLPVHTF
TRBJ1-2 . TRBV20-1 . TGCAGTGCCCCGGGTCACTATGGCTACACCTTC CSAPGHYGYTF
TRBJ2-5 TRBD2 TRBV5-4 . TGTGCCAGCAGCATCGGGGGGGGGCCTAGGGAGACCCAGTACTTC CASSIGGGPRETQYF
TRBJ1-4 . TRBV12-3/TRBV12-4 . TGTGCCAGCAGTTTCCCAACAGAAAAACTGTTTTTT CASSFPTEKLFF
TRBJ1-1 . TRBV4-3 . TGCGCCAGCAGCCAAGAGTACCGGGGGAACACTGAAGCTTTCTTT CASSQEYRGNTEAFF
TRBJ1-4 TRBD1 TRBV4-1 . TGCGCCAGCAGCCAAGGAGGGACAGGACCGGGAAAACTGTTTTTT CASSQGGTGPGKLFF
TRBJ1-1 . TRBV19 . TGTGCCAGTAGTTCGGGGGACACTGAAGCTTTCTTT CASSSGDTEAFF
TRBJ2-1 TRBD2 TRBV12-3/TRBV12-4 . TGTGCCAGCAGTGGACTAGCGATAGGTGAGCAGTTCTTC CASSGLAIGEQFF
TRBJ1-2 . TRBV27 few TGTGCCAGCAGTTTATCACCAACCGCGATCTATGGCTACACCTTC CASSLSPTAIYGYTF
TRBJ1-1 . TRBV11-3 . TGTGCCAGCAGCCATAGGGGAACTGAAGCTTTCTTT CASSHRGTEAFF
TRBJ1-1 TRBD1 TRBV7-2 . TGTGCCAGCAGCTGGGAACCCGGGACAGTTGAAGCTTTCTTT CASSWEPGTVEAFF
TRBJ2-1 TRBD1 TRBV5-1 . TGCGCCAGCAGCGGAACCGGGACAGGCTACAATGAGCAGTTCTTC CASSGTGTGYNEQFF
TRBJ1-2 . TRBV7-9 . TGTGCCAGCAGCCCCGGACAGCGCTATGGCTACACCTTC CASSPGQRYGYTF
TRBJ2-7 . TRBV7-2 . TGTGCCAGCAGCGAAAGCCGACAGACCTACGAGCAGTACTTC CASSESRQTYEQYF
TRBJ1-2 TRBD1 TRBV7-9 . TGTGCCAGCAGCTCCACAGGGGGCGTGTATGGCTACACCTTC CASSSTGGVYGYTF
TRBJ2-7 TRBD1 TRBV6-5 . TGTGCCAGCAGCCCACAGGGGTACGAGCAGTACTTC CASSPQGYEQYF
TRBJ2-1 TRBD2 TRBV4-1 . TGCGCCAGCAGCCACCCACCGGTTCTGGGACTAGCGGGAGGAAAAGACAATGAGCAGTTCTTC CASSHPPVLGLAGGKDNEQFF
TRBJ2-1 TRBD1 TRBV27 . TGTGCCAGCAGTCCGATCGGGGACAGGGACTACAATGAGCAGTTCTTC CASSPIGDRDYNEQFF
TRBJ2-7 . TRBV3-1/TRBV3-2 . TGTGCCAGCAGCCTTTCCACAGGCTTCTACTACGAGCAGTACTTC CASSLSTGFYYEQYF
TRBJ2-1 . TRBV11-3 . TGTGCCAGCAGCCTGCAGGGTTCCTACAATGAGCAGTTCTTC CASSLQGSYNEQFF
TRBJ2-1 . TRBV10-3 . TGTGCCATCAGTGAGGTGCGGAACCCGCTGCTCTTC CAISEVRNPLLF
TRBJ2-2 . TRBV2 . TGTGCCAGCACGGGACACACGAACACCGGGGAGCTGTTTTTT CASTGHTNTGELFF
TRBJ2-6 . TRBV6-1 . TGTGCCAGCAGTGAAAAAGGTGGCAGGGGCCACTCTGGGGCCAACGTCCTGACTTTC CASSEKGGRGHSGANVLTF
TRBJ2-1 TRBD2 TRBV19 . TGTGCCAGTAGTATGAGCGGGGGGCCATGGAATGAGCAGTTCTTC CASSMSGGPWNEQFF
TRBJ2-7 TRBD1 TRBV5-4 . TGTGCCAGCAGCCCGGGGGACAGGCCCTCTGGTGAGCAGTACTTC CASSPGDRPSGEQYF
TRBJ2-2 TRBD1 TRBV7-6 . TGTGCCAGCAGCACCAGGGGGTCTGCCGGGGAGCTGTTTTTT CASSTRGSAGELFF
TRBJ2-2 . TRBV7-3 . TGTGCCAGCAGCCTCGGGACATCGACGACCGGGGAGCTGTTTTTT CASSLGTSTTGELFF
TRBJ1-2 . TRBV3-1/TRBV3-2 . TGTGCCAGCAGCCAAGATCTCCGGGCGGGTGGCTACACCTTC CASSQDLRAGGYTF
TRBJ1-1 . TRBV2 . TGTGCCAGCAGTGAACGGCAGGGAGGCGCTGAAGCTTTCTTT CASSERQGGAEAFF